The present entry profiles one T cell receptor (beta chain) with its context. The data were taken from a study of identical twins. This CDR3 is built from 14 residues. V was cut by 5 bases and J by 5 bases, with 13 bases left in between. Germline lookup yields CDR1 SGHVS and CDR2 FQNEAQ. A single record per CDR3 protein comes from TCRdb applying MiXCR to the 5' RACE reads. The sample has fewer than 350,000 distinct CDR3 sequences; roughly 8.6% are singletons. These sequences were also reported in another study, on yellow fever vaccine responses in identical twins.

This clonotype was sampled from a woman aged 18-29 years in good health. V usage is TRBV7-8 and J usage is TRBJ2-4; D is uncertain. Sequencing input: memory (CD45RO+) T cells sorted from blood. CDR3 nucleotide sequence: TGTGCCAGCAGCCCCCGGCTCGCCGAAAACATTCAGTACTTC. Its translation: CASSPRLAENIQYF.